Listed below are T cell receptor beta chains from one sample, sequenced in a study of shared clonotypes between healthy human individuals. Some clones are missing from TCRdb's copy, which holds only in-frame ones; the method was immunoSEQ multiplex PCR. The data show about 2.1 million clones, 93% seen once. The source material was naive CD8+ T cells from PBMCs. The receptor set was obtained from a young man in good health. Some clones in this sample may be carry-over from other donors' samples. The CDR3 runs from the conserved cysteine through the conserved F or W. D genes are given only for firm matches. Size tells how often a clone was seen (once, few, many) or the class of an expanded clone, and some rows leave it out.

CASSPGLGGESPLHF,TGTGCCAGCAGCCCAGGGCTGGGGGGAGAATCACCCCTCCACTTT,TRBJ1-6,15,TRBV7-9,NA,NA
CASSISTGANTEAFF,TGCGCCAGCAGCATCTCGACAGGAGCCAACACTGAAGCTTTCTTT,TRBJ1-1,15,TRBV5-1,NA,few
CAVRSTGGQSDTQYF,TGTGCCGTCAGATCTACGGGAGGGCAATCAGATACGCAGTATTTT,TRBJ2-3,15,TRBV7-9,TRBD2,NA
CASSLRESTYEQYF,TGTGCCAGCAGCTTGCGGGAGAGCACCTACGAGCAGTACTTC,TRBJ2-7,14,TRBV13,TRBD2,NA
CASSSLIDRTGGSPLHF,TGTGCCAGCAGCTCTCTAATTGACAGAACCGGGGGCTCACCCCTCCACTTT,TRBJ1-6,17,TRBV11-2,NA,NA
CASSLRLAAIGTDTQYF,TGCGCCAGCAGCCTCCGACTAGCGGCAATCGGCACAGATACGCAGTATTTT,TRBJ2-3,17,TRBV5-1,TRBD2,NA
CASSLISLVLVIRTGELFF,TGTGCCAGCAGCTTAATCAGTTTGGTCTTGGTTATTCGCACCGGGGAGCTGTTTTTT,TRBJ2-2,19,TRBV7-9,NA,NA
CASSLGGDTQYF,TGTGCCAGCAGCTTAGGGGGAGATACGCAGTATTTT,TRBJ2-3,12,TRBV13,NA,NA
CASSLMAAHSYNEQFF,TGTGCCAGCAGTTTGATGGCAGCTCACTCCTACAATGAGCAGTTCTTC,TRBJ2-1,16,TRBV27,NA,NA
CASSLAAGGVTEAFF,TGTGCCAGCAGCTTAGCCGCAGGGGGAGTCACTGAAGCTTTCTTT,TRBJ1-1,15,TRBV7-8,TRBD1,NA
CASGPNVLHEQYF,TGCGCCAGCGGGCCGAACGTCCTCCACGAGCAGTACTTC,TRBJ2-7,13,TRBV10-1,NA,NA
CASSLETSGNTDTQYF,TGTGCCAGCAGTTTAGAGACTAGCGGGAACACAGATACGCAGTATTTT,TRBJ2-3,16,TRBV28,TRBD2,NA
CASSLVEGATKNIQYF,TGTGCCAGCAGTTTGGTGGAGGGCGCAACCAAAAACATTCAGTACTTC,TRBJ2-4,16,TRBV28,NA,NA
CASSVGRSGTSYNEQFF,TGTGCCAGCAGCGTAGGGAGAAGCGGGACAAGCTACAATGAGCAGTTCTTC,TRBJ2-1,17,TRBV9,NA,NA
CASRPPSGGEDGYTF,TGCGCCAGCAGACCCCCTTCGGGGGGCGAGGATGGCTACACCTTC,TRBJ1-2,15,TRBV23-1,NA,NA
CASSPGTASTDTQYF,TGTGCCAGTAGCCCGGGGACAGCTAGCACAGATACGCAGTATTTT,TRBJ2-3,15,TRBV19,TRBD1,NA
CASSQGLGLGGMNTEAFF,TGTGCCAGCAGCCAAGGGCTAGGGTTAGGAGGCATGAACACTGAAGCTTTCTTT,TRBJ1-1,18,TRBV4-2,NA,NA
CASSFGLEAFF,TGTGCCAGCAGTTTCGGTCTTGAAGCTTTCTTT,TRBJ1-1,11,TRBV27,NA,NA
CASSLLGTGELFF,TGTGCCAGCAGCTTGTTAGGTACCGGGGAGCTGTTTTTT,TRBJ2-2,13,TRBV7-2,NA,NA
CASSATGLNTGELFF,TGTGCCAGCAGCGCTACAGGACTTAACACCGGGGAGCTGTTTTTT,TRBJ2-2,15,TRBV7-3,NA,NA
CASSLGREGPRSGEQYF,TGTGCCAGCAGCTTAGGGAGGGAAGGACCGCGCTCGGGTGAGCAGTACTTC,TRBJ2-7,17,TRBV7-9,NA,NA
CASSDLKSSGNTIYF,TGTGCCAGCAGTGACCTAAAGAGCTCTGGAAACACCATATATTTT,TRBJ1-3,15,TRBV6-1,NA,NA
CASSEDDRSRVNTIYF,TGTGCCAGCAGTGAAGATGACAGGAGCCGCGTAAACACCATATATTTT,TRBJ1-3,16,TRBV6-1,NA,NA
CSVEGAPDRGTGELFF,TGCAGCGTTGAAGGGGCCCCGGACAGGGGCACCGGGGAGCTGTTTTTT,TRBJ2-2,16,TRBV29-1,TRBD1,NA
CASRRQGRKLFF,TGTGCCAGTAGGCGACAGGGGAGAAAACTGTTTTTT,TRBJ1-4,12,TRBV19,TRBD1,few
CASSSTGTGTYEQYF,TGCGCCAGCAGCTCTACCGGGACAGGGACCTACGAGCAGTACTTC,TRBJ2-7,15,TRBV5-1,TRBD1,NA
CASSYSGSYYEQYF,TGTGCCAGCAGTTATTCGGGCAGTTACTACGAGCAGTACTTC,TRBJ2-7,14,TRBV27,NA,NA
CASSGRGTAYEQYF,TGTGCCAGCAGCGGACGGGGGACCGCCTACGAGCAGTACTTC,TRBJ2-7,14,TRBV7-9,NA,NA
CASRGSRELTSWNEQFF,TGTGCCAGCAGGGGAAGCAGGGAGTTGACTAGCTGGAATGAGCAGTTCTTC,TRBJ2-1,17,TRBV28,TRBD2,once
CASSVPEQYF,TGTGCCAGCAGCGTTCCCGAGCAGTACTTC,TRBJ2-7,10,TRBV6-1,NA,NA
CASSLGRGYEQYF,TGTGCCAGCAGTTTGGGCAGGGGCTACGAGCAGTACTTC,TRBJ2-7,13,TRBV28,NA,NA
CSAIPTSLLINEQFF,TGCAGCGCAATACCGACTAGCTTATTGATTAATGAGCAGTTCTTC,TRBJ2-1,15,TRBV29-1,TRBD2,NA
CASSAAASGSYEQYF,TGTGCCAGCAGCGCGGCCGCGAGCGGGAGTTACGAGCAGTACTTC,TRBJ2-7,15,TRBV7-9,TRBD2,NA
CASRFGQTYEQYF,TGTGCCAGCCGCTTCGGACAGACATACGAGCAGTACTTC,TRBJ2-7,13,TRBV27,NA,NA
CASSDLGAGVNNEQFF,TGTGCCAGCAGCGACTTAGGTGCGGGAGTAAACAATGAGCAGTTCTTC,TRBJ2-1,16,TRBV5-6,TRBD2,NA
CASSLRESGRGELFF,TGTGCCAGCAGTCTCCGAGAATCAGGGCGCGGGGAGCTGTTTTTT,TRBJ2-2,15,TRBV27,NA,NA
CASSGGVAYEQYF,TGTGCCAGCAGCGGTGGGGTAGCTTACGAGCAGTACTTC,TRBJ2-7,13,TRBV5-5,NA,NA
CASSPRLAASYEQYF,TGTGCCAGCAGTCCACGACTAGCGGCCTCCTACGAGCAGTACTTC,TRBJ2-7,15,TRBV27,TRBD2,once
CASSSRDRDYEQYF,TGTGCCAGCAGCTCAAGAGACAGGGACTACGAGCAGTACTTC,TRBJ2-7,14,TRBV11-2,TRBD1,once
CASSYVATGELFF,TGTGCCAGCAGTTATGTAGCTACCGGGGAGCTGTTTTTT,TRBJ2-2,13,TRBV6-5,NA,once
CASSSPTEGTGNTIYF,TGTGCCAGCAGCTCCCCGACGGAGGGAACTGGAAACACCATATATTTT,TRBJ1-3,16,TRBV5-6,NA,NA